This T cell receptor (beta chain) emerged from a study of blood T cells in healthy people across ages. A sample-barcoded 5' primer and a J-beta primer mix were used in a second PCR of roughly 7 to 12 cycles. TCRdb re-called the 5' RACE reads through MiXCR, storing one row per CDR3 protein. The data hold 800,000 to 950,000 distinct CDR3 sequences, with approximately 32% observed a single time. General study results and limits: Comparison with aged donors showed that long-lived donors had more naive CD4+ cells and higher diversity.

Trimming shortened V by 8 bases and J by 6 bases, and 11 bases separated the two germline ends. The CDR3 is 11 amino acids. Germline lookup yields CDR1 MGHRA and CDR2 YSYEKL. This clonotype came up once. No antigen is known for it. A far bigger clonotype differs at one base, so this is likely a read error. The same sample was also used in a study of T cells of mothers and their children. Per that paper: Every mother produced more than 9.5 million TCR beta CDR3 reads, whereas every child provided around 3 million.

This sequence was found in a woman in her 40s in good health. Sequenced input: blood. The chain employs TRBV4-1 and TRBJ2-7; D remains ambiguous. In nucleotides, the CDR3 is TGCGCCAGCGGCCTAGGAAGCGAGCAGTACTTC. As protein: CASGLGSEQYF.